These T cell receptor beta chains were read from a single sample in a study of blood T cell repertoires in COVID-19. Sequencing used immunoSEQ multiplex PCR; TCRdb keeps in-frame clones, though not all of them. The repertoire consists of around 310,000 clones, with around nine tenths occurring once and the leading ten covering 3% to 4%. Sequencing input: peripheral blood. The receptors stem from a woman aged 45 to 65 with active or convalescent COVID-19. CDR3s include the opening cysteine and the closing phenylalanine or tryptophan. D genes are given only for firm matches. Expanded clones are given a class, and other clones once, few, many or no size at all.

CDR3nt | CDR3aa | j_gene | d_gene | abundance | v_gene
TGTGCCAGCAGCTTGGGTCGGACTAGCGGTGGCGGGGAGCTGTTTTTT | CASSLGRTSGGGELFF | TRBJ2-2 | TRBD2 | NA | TRBV7-3
TGTGCCAGCAGTTTAAGGAGGTACGAGCAGTACTTC | CASSLRRYEQYF | TRBJ2-7 | NA | NA | TRBV28
TGTGCCAGCAGCTTAGTCAGAGGCCCGACAGGGGGAACCTATGGCTACACCTTC | CASSLVRGPTGGTYGYTF | TRBJ1-2 | TRBD1 | NA | TRBV7-8
TGTGCCAGCAGCTTTGACAGGACCACCGGGGAGCTGTTTTTT | CASSFDRTTGELFF | TRBJ2-2 | NA | NA | TRBV7-2
TGTGCCAGCAGTTCAGGAACTGAGCAGTTCTTC | CASSSGTEQFF | TRBJ2-1 | NA | few | TRBV27
TGTGCCAGCAGCTTAGGACCCGCGAGGTACGAGCAGTACTTC | CASSLGPARYEQYF | TRBJ2-7 | NA | NA | TRBV7-9
TGTGCCAGCAGTGAAAGGGGACATAGGAACACTGAAGCTTTCTTT | CASSERGHRNTEAFF | TRBJ1-1 | NA | NA | TRBV2
TGCGCCAGCAGCCAAGAGAGGTTGAACACTGAAGCTTTCTTT | CASSQERLNTEAFF | TRBJ1-1 | NA | NA | TRBV4-3
TGCAGCGTTCGGACAGGGAGTGGTCCGGGGACTGAAGCTTTCTTT | CSVRTGSGPGTEAFF | TRBJ1-1 | TRBD1 | NA | TRBV29-1
TGTGCCAGCAGCCAAGACGAGGGACAGAAAGCTTTCTTT | CASSQDEGQKAFF | TRBJ1-1 | TRBD1 | NA | TRBV3-1/TRBV3-2
TGTGCCACCTCGGACAAGCAAGAGACCCAGTACTTC | CATSDKQETQYF | TRBJ2-5 | NA | NA | TRBV10-3
TGTGCCACCAGTCAGGGGTCTGGCTACACCTTC | CATSQGSGYTF | TRBJ1-2 | NA | NA | TRBV6-2/TRBV6-3
TGTGCCAGCAGTCCCCCTACTAGCGGGAGGGGCAATGAGCAGTTCTTC | CASSPPTSGRGNEQFF | TRBJ2-1 | TRBD2 | NA | TRBV27
TGTGCCAGCTCACCACGGCAGGGATATTCCTACGAGCAGTACTTC | CASSPRQGYSYEQYF | TRBJ2-7 | NA | NA | TRBV18
TGCGCCAGCAGCTTGTTCCCAGGAAACCAAGAGACCCAGTACTTC | CASSLFPGNQETQYF | TRBJ2-5 | NA | once | TRBV5-1
TGTGCCAGCAGCTTGTGGCAGGGAAACTATGGCTACACCTTC | CASSLWQGNYGYTF | TRBJ1-2 | NA | NA | TRBV5-4
TGTGCCAGTAGTATAACGGCAGGGATTGAAAAACTGTTTTTT | CASSITAGIEKLFF | TRBJ1-4 | NA | NA | TRBV19
TGTGCCAGCTCACCGGGACAGGGTCTGACTGAAGCTTTCTTT | CASSPGQGLTEAFF | TRBJ1-1 | TRBD1 | NA | TRBV18
TGTGCCTGGGCCCGGGGGGCGCGAACTGAAGCTTTCTTT | CAWARGARTEAFF | TRBJ1-1 | NA | NA | TRBV30
TGCGCCAGCAGCTTGAGCGAGGCCGGGGAGCTGTTTTTT | CASSLSEAGELFF | TRBJ2-2 | NA | NA | TRBV5-1
TGTGCCAGCAGCATCGACAGGGAGCACATTCAGTACTTC | CASSIDREHIQYF | TRBJ2-4 | TRBD1 | NA | TRBV5-4
TGTGCCAGCAGCCTCTATAGCGGGAGTGAGCCTGAGCAGTTCTTC | CASSLYSGSEPEQFF | TRBJ2-1 | TRBD2 | once | TRBV3-1/TRBV3-2
TGTGCTAGTGGTGCGGACAGGGGTATTGGCTACACCTTC | CASGADRGIGYTF | TRBJ1-2 | TRBD1 | NA | TRBV12-5
TGCAGTGCTAGTTTGGGACTAGACTTCGGTACGCAGTATTTT | CSASLGLDFGTQYF | TRBJ2-3 | TRBD2 | NA | TRBV20-1
TGTGCCTGGAGGGTTATGGGTGGCGGGAGAGCGAGTAAGCAGTTCTTC | CAWRVMGGGRASKQFF | TRBJ2-1 | TRBD2 | NA | TRBV30
TGTGCCAGCACATCGAGAATAAATCAGCCCCAGCATTTT | CASTSRINQPQHF | TRBJ1-5 | NA | NA | TRBV6-5
TGTGCCAGCAGCTTTCAGGGTTATGGTCGTGGGACTTTCTTT | CASSFQGYGRGTFF | TRBJ1-1 | NA | NA | TRBV7-2
TGTGCCAGCAGTTACCACCAGGGGGCTGGGACCCAGTACTTC | CASSYHQGAGTQYF | TRBJ2-5 | TRBD1 | NA | TRBV6-2/TRBV6-3
TGTGCCAGCAGCCCGGCGGCCACTGAAGCTTTCTTT | CASSPAATEAFF | TRBJ1-1 | NA | NA | TRBV7-8
TGTGCCAGCAGCCAAGGGAGGCCGGCAGATACGCAGTATTTT | CASSQGRPADTQYF | TRBJ2-3 | NA | NA | TRBV4-2
TGCGCCAGCAGCCGCTCCCAGGGAGGCAATTCACCCCTCCACTTT | CASSRSQGGNSPLHF | TRBJ1-6 | NA | NA | TRBV4-1
TGTGCCAGCAGTTTAAGGGGCGGGGGGCGATCGCAAGAGACCCAGTACTTC | CASSLRGGGRSQETQYF | TRBJ2-5 | TRBD2 | NA | TRBV28
TGTGCCAGCAGCTTAGCCCAGACGAGGGTTGGCAACACTGAAGCTTTCTTT | CASSLAQTRVGNTEAFF | TRBJ1-1 | NA | NA | TRBV11-2
TGTGCCAGCAGCTTACGTGTCTCTGGGGCCAACGTCCTGACTTTC | CASSLRVSGANVLTF | TRBJ2-6 | NA | NA | TRBV11-2
TGTGCCAGCAGCTTAGACGGGGGACGAAATGAGCAGTTCTTC | CASSLDGGRNEQFF | TRBJ2-1 | NA | few | TRBV7-2
TGTGCCAGCAGCTTAGGGACAGGGGTACCCTACGAGCAGTACTTC | CASSLGTGVPYEQYF | TRBJ2-7 | TRBD1 | NA | TRBV11-2
TGTGCCAGCAGCAGAGGACAGGGTCATCAGCCCCAGCATTTT | CASSRGQGHQPQHF | TRBJ1-5 | TRBD1 | few | TRBV7-9
TGTGCCAGTAACCCGACAGGGTTAGACTATGGCTACACCTTC | CASNPTGLDYGYTF | TRBJ1-2 | TRBD1 | NA | TRBV7-9
TGTGCCAGCAGCCCACTCGGGGGGGAAGAGACCCAGTACTTC | CASSPLGGEETQYF | TRBJ2-5 | TRBD2 | NA | TRBV3-1/TRBV3-2